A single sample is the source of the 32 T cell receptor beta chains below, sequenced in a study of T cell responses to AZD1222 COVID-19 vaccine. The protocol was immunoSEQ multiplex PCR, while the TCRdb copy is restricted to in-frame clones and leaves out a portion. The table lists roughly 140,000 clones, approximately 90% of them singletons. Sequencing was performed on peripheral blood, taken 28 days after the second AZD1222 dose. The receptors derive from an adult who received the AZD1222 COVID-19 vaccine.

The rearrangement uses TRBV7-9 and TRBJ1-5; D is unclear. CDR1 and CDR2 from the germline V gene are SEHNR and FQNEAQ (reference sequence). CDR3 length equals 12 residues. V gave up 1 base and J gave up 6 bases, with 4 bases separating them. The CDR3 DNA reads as TGTGCCAGCAGCTTAGGGAGTCAGCCCCAGCATTTT. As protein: CASSLGSQPQHF. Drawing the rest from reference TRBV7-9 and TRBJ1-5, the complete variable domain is DTGVSQNPRHKITKRGQNVTFRCDPISEHNRLYWYRQTLGQGPEFLTYFQNEAQLEKSRLLSDRFSAERPKGSFSTLEIQRTEQGDSAMYLCASSLGSQPQHFGDGTRLSIL.

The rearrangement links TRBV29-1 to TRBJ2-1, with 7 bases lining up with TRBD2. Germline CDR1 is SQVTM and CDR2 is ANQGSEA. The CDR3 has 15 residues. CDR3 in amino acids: CSAISGASSYNEQFF. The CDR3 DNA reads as TGCAGTGCAATAAGCGGGGCGAGCTCCTACAATGAGCAGTTCTTC.

This CDR3 is CASSARQGSYNEQFF. CDR3 bases: TGTGCCAGCAGCGCAAGACAGGGGTCCTACAATGAGCAGTTCTTC. V and J are TRBV9 and TRBJ2-1; TRBD1 aligns across 8 bases. Trimming removed 3 bases from V and 1 base from J; junction bases left unmatched: 3. CDR1 is SGDLS and CDR2 is YYNGEE in the germline V gene. The CDR3 totals 15 residues.

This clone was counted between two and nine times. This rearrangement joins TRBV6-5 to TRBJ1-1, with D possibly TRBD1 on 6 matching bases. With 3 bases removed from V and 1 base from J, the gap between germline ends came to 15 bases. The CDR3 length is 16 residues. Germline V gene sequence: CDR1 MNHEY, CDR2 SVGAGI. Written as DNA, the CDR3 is TGTGCCAGCAGTTATCTTTTTGTACAGGGGAACACTGAAGCTTTCTTT. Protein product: CASSYLFVQGNTEAFF.

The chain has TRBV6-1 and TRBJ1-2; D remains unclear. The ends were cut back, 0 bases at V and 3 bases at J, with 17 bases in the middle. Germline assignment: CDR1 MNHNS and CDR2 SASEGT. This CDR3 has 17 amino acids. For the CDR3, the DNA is TGTGCCAGCAGTGAAGCGTTAATCTACCCATTGGACTATGGCTACACCTTC. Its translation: CASSEALIYPLDYGYTF.

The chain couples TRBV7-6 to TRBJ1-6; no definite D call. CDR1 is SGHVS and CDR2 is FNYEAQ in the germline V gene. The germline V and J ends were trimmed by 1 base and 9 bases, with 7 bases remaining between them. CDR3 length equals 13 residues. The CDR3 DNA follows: TGTGCCAGCAGCTTAGAAATCGGTTCACCCCTCCACTTT. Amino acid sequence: CASSLEIGSPLHF.

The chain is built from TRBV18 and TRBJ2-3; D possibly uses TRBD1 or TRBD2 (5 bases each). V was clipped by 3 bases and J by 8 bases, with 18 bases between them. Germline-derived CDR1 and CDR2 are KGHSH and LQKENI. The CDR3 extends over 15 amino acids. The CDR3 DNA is TGTGCCAGCTCACCTTTCGGGACCCGAGGCGGTACGCAGTATTTT. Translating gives CASSPFGTRGGTQYF.

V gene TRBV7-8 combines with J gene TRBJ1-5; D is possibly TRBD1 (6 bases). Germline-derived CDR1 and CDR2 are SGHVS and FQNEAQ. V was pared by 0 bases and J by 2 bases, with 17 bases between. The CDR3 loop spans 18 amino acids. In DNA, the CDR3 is TGTGCCAGCAGCTTAGCGCGCTCAGGACAGTTCCGCAATCAGCCCCAGCATTTT. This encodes CASSLARSGQFRNQPQHF.

CDR3 sequence: CASSLRLTGDTQYF. The CDR3 coding sequence is TGTGCCAGCAGCTTACGACTGACGGGGGATACGCAGTATTTT. This chain uses TRBV7-9 with TRBJ2-3; D perhaps matches TRBD2 (5 bases). The CDR3 is made up of 14 amino acids. CDR1 is SEHNR, CDR2 FQNEAQ, per germline (reference sequence). The V end lost 2 bases, the J end lost 6 bases, and 12 bases lay between the germline ends.

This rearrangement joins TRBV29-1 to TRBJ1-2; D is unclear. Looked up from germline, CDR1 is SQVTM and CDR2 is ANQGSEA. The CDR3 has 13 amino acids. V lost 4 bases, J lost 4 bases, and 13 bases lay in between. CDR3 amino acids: CSVGVEQGYGYTF. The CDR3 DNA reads TGCAGCGTTGGGGTTGAGCAAGGCTATGGCTACACCTTC.

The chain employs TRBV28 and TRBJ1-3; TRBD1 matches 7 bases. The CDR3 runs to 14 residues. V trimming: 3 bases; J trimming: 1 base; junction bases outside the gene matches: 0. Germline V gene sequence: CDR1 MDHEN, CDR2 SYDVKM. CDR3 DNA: TGTGCCAGCAGTTTGACAGGGTCTGGAAACACCATATATTTT. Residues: CASSLTGSGNTIYF.

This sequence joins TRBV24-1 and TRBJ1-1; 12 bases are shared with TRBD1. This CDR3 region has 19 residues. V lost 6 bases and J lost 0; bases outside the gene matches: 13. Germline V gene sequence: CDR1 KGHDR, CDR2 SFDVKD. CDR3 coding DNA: TGTGCCACCAGTAAACCATCCCGGGACAGGGGGCGGATGAACACTGAAGCTTTCTTT. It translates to CATSKPSRDRGRMNTEAFF.

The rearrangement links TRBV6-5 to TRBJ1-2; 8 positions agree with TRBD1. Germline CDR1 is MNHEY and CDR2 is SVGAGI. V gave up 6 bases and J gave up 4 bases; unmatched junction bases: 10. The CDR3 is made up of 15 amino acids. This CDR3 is CASRPPGQESYGYTF. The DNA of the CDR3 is TGTGCCAGCAGGCCGCCGGGACAGGAGTCCTATGGCTACACCTTC.

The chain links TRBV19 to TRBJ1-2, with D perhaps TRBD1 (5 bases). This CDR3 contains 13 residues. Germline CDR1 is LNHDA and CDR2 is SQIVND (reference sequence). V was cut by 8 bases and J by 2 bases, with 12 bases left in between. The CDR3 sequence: CASSWGGNYGYTF. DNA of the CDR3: TGTGCCAGTTCGTGGGGGGGGAACTATGGCTACACCTTC.

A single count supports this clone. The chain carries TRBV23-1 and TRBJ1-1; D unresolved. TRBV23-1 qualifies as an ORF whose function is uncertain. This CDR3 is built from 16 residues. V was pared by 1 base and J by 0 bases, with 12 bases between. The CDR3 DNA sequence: TGCGCCAGCAGTCAATGGCAGGCACCAGTGAACACTGAAGCTTTCTTT. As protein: CASSQWQAPVNTEAFF.

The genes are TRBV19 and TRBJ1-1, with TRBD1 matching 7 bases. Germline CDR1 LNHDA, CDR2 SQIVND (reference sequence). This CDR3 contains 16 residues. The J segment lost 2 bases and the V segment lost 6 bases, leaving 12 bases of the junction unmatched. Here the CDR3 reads CASSRMVGQLNTEAFF. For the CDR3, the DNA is TGTGCCAGTAGCCGGATGGTGGGACAGCTTAACACTGAAGCTTTCTTT.

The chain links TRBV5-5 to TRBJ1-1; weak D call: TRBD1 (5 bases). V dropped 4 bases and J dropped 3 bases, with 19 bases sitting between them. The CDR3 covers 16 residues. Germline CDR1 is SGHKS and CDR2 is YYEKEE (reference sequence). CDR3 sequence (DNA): TGTGCCAGCAGCCTGCTCGGGGGGAGTTTGTACACTGAAGCTTTCTTT. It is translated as CASSLLGGSLYTEAFF.

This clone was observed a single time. CDR3 region: CASSPGGTTYGYTF. The CDR3 bases are TGTGCCAGCTCACCAGGCGGGACCACCTATGGCTACACCTTC. This chain connects TRBV18 to TRBJ1-2; the D gene is possibly TRBD1 (5 bases). The V end was cut by 2 bases, the J end by 4 bases, with 11 bases between. There are 14 residues in the CDR3. CDR1 and CDR2 from the germline V gene are KGHSH and LQKENI.

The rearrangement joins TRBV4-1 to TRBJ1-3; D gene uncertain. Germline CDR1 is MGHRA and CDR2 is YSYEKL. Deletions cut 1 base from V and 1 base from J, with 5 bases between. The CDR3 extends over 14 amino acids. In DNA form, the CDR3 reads TGCGCCAGCAGCCAAGGTTCTTCTGGAAACACCATATATTTT. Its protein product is CASSQGSSGNTIYF.

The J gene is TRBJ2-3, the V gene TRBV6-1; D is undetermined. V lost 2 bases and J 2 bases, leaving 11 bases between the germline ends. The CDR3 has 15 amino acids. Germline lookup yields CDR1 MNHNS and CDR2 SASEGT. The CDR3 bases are TGTGCCAGCAGTGAAATGCAGGCAGCCACAGATACGCAGTATTTT. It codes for CASSEMQAATDTQYF.

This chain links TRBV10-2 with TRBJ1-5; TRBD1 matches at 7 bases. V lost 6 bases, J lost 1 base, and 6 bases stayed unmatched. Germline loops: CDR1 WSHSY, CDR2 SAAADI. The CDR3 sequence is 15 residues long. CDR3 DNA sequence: TGCGCCAGCAGAAGCATGACAGGGAGCAATCAGCCCCAGCATTTT. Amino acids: CASRSMTGSNQPQHF.

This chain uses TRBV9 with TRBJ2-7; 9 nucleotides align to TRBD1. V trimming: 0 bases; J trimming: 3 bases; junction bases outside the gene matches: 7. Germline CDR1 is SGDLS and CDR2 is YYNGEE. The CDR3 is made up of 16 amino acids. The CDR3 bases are TGTGCCAGCAGCGTAGGAATGGGGACAGGGTACTACGAGCAGTACTTC. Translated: CASSVGMGTGYYEQYF.

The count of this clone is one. The DNA of the CDR3 is TGTGCCAGCAGCCAACCATCTCAGGCGACTGGCTACACCTTC. Encoded protein: CASSQPSQATGYTF. V gene TRBV5-6 combines with J gene TRBJ1-2, with D hard to call. Germline lookup yields CDR1 SGHDT and CDR2 YYEEEE. CDR3 length: 14 residues. V was cut by 4 bases and J by 7 bases, with 17 bases left in between.

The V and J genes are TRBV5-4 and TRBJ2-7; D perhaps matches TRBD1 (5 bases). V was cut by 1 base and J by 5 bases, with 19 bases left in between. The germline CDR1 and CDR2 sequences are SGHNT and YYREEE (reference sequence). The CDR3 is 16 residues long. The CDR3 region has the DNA TGTGCCAGCAGCTTGAAGGTCGGCAGGGCCCTGGACGAGCAGTACTTC. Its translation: CASSLKVGRALDEQYF.

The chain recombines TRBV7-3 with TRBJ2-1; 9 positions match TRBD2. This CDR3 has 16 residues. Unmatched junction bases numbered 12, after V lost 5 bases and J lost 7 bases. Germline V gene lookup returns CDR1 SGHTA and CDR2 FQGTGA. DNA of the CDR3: TGTGCCAGCAGCCTCCGTGGAGGTAGCGGGAGTAATGAGCAGTTCTTC. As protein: CASSLRGGSGSNEQFF.

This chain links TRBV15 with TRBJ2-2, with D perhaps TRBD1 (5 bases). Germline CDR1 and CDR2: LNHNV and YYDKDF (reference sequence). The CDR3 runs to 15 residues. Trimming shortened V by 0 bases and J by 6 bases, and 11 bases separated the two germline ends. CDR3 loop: CATSRDPGAAGELFF. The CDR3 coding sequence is TGTGCCACCAGCAGAGATCCTGGGGCAGCCGGGGAGCTGTTTTTT.

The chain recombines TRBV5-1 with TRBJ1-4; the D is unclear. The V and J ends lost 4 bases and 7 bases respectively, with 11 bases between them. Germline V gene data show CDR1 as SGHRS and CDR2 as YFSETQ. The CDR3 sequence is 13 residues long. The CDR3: CASSIGAGEKLFF. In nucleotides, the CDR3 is TGCGCCAGCAGCATCGGAGCGGGTGAAAAACTGTTTTTT.

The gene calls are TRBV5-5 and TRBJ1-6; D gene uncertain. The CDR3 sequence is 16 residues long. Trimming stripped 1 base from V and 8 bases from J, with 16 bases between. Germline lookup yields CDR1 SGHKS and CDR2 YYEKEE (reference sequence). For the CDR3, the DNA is TGTGCCAGCAGCTTGAGTTTCGGCAGAAGGGATTCACCCCTCCACTTT. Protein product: CASSLSFGRRDSPLHF.

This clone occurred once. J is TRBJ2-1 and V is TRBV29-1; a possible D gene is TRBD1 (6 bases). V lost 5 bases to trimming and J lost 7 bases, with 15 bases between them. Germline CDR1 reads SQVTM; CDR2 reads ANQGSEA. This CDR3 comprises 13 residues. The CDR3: CSVPTGSLNEQFF. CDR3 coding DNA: TGCAGCGTTCCCACAGGGAGTCTGAATGAGCAGTTCTTC.

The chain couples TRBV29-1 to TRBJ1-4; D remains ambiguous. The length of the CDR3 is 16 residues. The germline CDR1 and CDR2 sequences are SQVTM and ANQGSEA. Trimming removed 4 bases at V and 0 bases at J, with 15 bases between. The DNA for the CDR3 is TGCAGCGTTGTCCTCGTGAATACTGCAACTAATGAAAAACTGTTTTTT. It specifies CSVVLVNTATNEKLFF.

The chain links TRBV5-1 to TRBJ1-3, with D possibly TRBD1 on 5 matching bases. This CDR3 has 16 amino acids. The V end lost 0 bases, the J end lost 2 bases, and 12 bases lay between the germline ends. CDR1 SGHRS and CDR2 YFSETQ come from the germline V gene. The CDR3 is CASSLGHGGAGNTIYF. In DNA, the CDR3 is TGCGCCAGCAGCTTGGGACATGGGGGGGCTGGAAACACCATATATTTT.

The CDR3 DNA follows: TGTGCCAGCAGCTCAAGGGGCCCCCAGCTGGATGAGCAGTTCTTC. This sequence encodes CASSSRGPQLDEQFF. V usage is TRBV13 and J usage is TRBJ2-1, with a possible D match to TRBD1 (5 bases). The germline V gene encodes CDR1 PRHDT and CDR2 FYEKMQ (reference sequence). The CDR3 length is 15 residues. V lost 4 bases to trimming and J lost 8 bases, with 18 bases between them.